The rows below give T cell receptor beta chains drawn from one sample of a study of PD-L1 blockade in urothelial cancer. Here immunoSEQ multiplex PCR was the method, and the copy in TCRdb shows in-frame clones only, minus some. The sample lists more than 90,000 clones, about nine tenths occurring once. This specimen was PBMCs, taken around atezolizumab (anti-PD-L1) treatment. The receptors were gathered from a man aged 55 to 70 with urothelial cancer. The CDR3 runs from the conserved cysteine through the conserved F or W. D genes are given only for firm matches. A row's size may be missing; if present it is once, few, many or a size class.

J gene,CDR3 length,D gene,V gene,clone size,CDR3 protein,CDR3 DNA
TRBJ2-1,14,.,TRBV9,few,CASSVGAGYNEQFF,TGTGCCAGCAGCGTAGGGGCCGGATACAATGAGCAGTTCTTC
TRBJ2-3,12,.,TRBV11-1,.,CASSPVSDTQYF,TGTGCCAGCAGCCCAGTCTCAGATACGCAGTATTTT
TRBJ2-5,16,.,TRBV21-1,.,CASSNRDNREEETQYF,TGTGCCAGCAGCAATAGGGACAACCGAGAAGAAGAGACCCAGTACTTC
TRBJ1-5,15,.,TRBV28,.,CASSFGGGGNQPQHF,TGTGCCAGCAGTTTTGGGGGAGGCGGCAATCAGCCCCAGCATTTT
TRBJ2-7,15,TRBD1,TRBV10-3,.,CAINAGTGASYEQYF,TGTGCCATTAACGCCGGGACAGGGGCCTCCTACGAGCAGTACTTC
TRBJ1-5,15,.,TRBV7-2,.,CASSLPSGLNQPQHF,TGTGCCAGCAGCTTACCGTCAGGACTCAATCAGCCCCAGCATTTT
TRBJ1-4,13,.,TRBV7-8,.,CASSLKGDEKLFF,TGTGCCAGCAGCTTGAAGGGAGATGAAAAACTGTTTTTT
TRBJ1-1,14,.,TRBV4-2,.,CASSLSARGSEAFF,TGTGCCAGCAGCCTAAGCGCCAGAGGGAGTGAAGCTTTCTTT
TRBJ2-3,13,.,TRBV30,once,CAWARGYEGTQYF,TGTGCCTGGGCCCGGGGGTACGAAGGTACGCAGTATTTT
TRBJ1-4,14,.,TRBV5-4,.,CASSLAGDNEKLFF,TGTGCCAGCAGCTTGGCGGGGGACAATGAAAAACTGTTTTTT
TRBJ1-2,15,TRBD1,TRBV7-2,.,CASSPLGQGNYGYTF,TGTGCCAGCAGCCCCCTTGGACAGGGGAACTATGGCTACACCTTC
TRBJ2-1,15,.,TRBV10-3,.,CASFPGGTQGNEQFF,TGTGCCTCCTTTCCAGGGGGGACCCAGGGCAATGAGCAGTTCTTC
TRBJ2-7,12,.,TRBV30,.,CAWSPSVGEQYF,TGTGCCTGGAGCCCCTCGGTCGGCGAGCAGTACTTC
TRBJ2-3,13,.,TRBV28,.,CASGTGATDTQYF,TGTGCCAGCGGGACTGGAGCCACAGATACGCAGTATTTT
TRBJ2-4,14,TRBD1,TRBV29-1,.,CSDRTGVAKNIQYF,TGCAGCGACCGAACAGGGGTAGCCAAAAACATTCAGTACTTC